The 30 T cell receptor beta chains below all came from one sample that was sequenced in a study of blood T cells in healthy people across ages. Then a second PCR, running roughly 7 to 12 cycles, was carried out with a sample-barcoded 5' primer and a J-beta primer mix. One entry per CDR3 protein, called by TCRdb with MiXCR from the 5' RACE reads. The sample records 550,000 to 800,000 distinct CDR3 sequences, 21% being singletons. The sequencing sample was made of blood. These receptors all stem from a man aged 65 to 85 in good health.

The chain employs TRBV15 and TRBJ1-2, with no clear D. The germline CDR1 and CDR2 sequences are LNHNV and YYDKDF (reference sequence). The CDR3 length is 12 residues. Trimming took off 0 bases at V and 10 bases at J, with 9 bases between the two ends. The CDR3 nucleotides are TGTGCCACCAGCAGAGATACGGCTACCTACACCTTC. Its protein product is CATSRDTATYTF.

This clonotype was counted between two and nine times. CDR3 sequence reads: CASSKLSSYEQYF. In DNA, the CDR3 is TGTGCCAGCAGCAAACTAAGCTCCTACGAGCAGTACTTC. The chain is built from TRBV7-6 and TRBJ2-5, with no clear D. The end of the DNA is better explained by TRBJ2-7, so the J call may be wrong. CDR3 length: 13 residues. Germline CDR1 and CDR2: SGHVS and FNYEAQ.

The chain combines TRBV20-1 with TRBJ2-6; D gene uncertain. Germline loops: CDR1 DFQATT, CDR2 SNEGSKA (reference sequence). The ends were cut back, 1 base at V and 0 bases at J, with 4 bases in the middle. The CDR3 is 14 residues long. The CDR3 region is CSARVGSGANVLTF. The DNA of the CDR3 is TGCAGTGCTAGAGTCGGCTCTGGGGCCAACGTCCTGACTTTC.

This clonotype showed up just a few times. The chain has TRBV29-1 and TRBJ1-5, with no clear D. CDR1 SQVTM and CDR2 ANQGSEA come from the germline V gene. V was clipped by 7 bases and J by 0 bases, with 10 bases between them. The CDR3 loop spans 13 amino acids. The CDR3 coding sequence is TGCAGCGCCGCTGTGAATAGCAATCAGCCCCAGCATTTT. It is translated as CSAAVNSNQPQHF.

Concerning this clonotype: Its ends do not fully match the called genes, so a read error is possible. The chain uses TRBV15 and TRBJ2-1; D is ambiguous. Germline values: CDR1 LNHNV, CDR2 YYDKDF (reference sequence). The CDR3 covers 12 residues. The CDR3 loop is CATSRDTSPRDF. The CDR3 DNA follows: TGTGCCACCAGCAGAGATACCTCCCCCCGTGACTTC.

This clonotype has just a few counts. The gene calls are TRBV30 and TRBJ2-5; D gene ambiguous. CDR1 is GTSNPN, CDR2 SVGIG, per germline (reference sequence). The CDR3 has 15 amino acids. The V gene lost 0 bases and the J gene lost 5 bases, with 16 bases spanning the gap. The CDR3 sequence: CAWSVPTTVHETQYF. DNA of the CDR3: TGTGCCTGGAGTGTTCCCACGACCGTCCATGAGACCCAGTACTTC.

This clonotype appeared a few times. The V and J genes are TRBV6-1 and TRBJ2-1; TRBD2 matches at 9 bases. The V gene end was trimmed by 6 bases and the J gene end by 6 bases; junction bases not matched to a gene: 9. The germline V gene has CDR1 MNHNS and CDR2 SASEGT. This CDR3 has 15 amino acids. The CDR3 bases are TGTGCCAGCAGAAAAGCGGGGGGTCTAGGCAATGAGCAGTTCTTC. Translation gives CASRKAGGLGNEQFF.

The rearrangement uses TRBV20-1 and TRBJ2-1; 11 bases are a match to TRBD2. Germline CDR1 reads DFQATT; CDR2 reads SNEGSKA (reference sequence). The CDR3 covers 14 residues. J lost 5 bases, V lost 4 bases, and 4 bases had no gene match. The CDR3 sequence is CSAISGRAHNEQFF. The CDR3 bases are TGCAGTGCTATTAGCGGGAGGGCCCACAATGAGCAGTTCTTC.

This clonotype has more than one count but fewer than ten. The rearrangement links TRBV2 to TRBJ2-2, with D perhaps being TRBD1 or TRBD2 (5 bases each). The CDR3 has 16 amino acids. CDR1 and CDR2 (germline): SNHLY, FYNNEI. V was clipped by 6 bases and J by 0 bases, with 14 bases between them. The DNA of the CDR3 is TGTGCCAGCAGAGAGGGGCGGGCTACGAACACCGGGGAGCTGTTTTTT. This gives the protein CASREGRATNTGELFF.

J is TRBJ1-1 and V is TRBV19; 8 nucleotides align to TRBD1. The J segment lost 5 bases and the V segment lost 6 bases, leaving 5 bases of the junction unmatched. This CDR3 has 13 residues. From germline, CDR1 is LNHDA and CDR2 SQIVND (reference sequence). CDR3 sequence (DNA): TGTGCCAGTAGGACAGGGGCCGATACTGAAGCTTTCTTT. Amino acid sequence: CASRTGADTEAFF.

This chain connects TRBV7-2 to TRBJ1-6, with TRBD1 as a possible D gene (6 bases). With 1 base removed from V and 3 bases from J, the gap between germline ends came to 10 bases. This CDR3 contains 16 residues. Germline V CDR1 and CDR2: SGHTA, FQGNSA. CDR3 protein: CASSLGGAGYNSPLHF. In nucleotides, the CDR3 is TGTGCCAGCAGCTTAGGGGGGGCAGGCTATAATTCACCCCTCCACTTT.

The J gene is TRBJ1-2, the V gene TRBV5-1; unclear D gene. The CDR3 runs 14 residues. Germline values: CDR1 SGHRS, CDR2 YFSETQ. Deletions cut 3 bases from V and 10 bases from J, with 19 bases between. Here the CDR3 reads CASSSLRIIGAYTF. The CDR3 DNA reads TGCGCCAGCAGCTCCCTTCGTATCATCGGCGCCTACACCTTC.

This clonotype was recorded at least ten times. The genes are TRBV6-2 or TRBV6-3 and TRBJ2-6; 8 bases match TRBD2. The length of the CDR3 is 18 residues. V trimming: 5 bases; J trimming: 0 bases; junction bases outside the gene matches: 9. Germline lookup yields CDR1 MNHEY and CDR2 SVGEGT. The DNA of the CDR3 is TGTGCCAGCAGTGACCTACGGGGGGGTGCCTCTGGGGCCAACGTCCTGACTTTC. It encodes CASSDLRGGASGANVLTF.

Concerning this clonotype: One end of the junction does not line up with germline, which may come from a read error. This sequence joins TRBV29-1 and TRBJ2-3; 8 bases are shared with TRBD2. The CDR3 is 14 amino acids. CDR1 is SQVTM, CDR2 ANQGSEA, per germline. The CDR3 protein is CSVAGLGVTDTRYF. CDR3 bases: TGCAGCGTAGCGGGACTAGGAGTAACAGATACGCGGTATTTT.

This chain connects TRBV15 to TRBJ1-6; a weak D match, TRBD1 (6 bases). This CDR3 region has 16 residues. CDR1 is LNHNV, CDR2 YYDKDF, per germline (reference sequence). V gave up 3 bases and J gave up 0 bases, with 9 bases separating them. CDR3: CATSSGQSSYNSPLHF. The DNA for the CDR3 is TGTGCCACCAGCAGCGGACAGAGCTCCTATAATTCACCCCTCCACTTT.

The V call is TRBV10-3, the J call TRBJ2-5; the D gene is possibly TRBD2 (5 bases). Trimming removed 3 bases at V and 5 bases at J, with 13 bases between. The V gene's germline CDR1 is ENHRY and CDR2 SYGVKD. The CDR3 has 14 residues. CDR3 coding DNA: TGTGCCATCAGTGAAGGACTGGGTTTGGAGACCCAGTACTTC. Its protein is CAISEGLGLETQYF.

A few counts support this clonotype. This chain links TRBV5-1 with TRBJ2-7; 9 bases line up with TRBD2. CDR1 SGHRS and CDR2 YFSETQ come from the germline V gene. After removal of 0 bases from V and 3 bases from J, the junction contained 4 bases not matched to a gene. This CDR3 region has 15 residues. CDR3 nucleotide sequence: TGCGCCAGCAGCTTGGCAGCGGGAGGATTCTACGAGCAGTACTTC. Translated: CASSLAAGGFYEQYF.

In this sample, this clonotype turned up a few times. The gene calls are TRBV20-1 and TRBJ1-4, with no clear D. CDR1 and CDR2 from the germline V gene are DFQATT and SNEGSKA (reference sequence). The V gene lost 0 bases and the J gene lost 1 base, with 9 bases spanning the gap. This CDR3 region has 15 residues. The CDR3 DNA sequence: TGCAGTGCTAGAGATCCGTCAGTAACTAATGAAAAACTGTTTTTT. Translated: CSARDPSVTNEKLFF.

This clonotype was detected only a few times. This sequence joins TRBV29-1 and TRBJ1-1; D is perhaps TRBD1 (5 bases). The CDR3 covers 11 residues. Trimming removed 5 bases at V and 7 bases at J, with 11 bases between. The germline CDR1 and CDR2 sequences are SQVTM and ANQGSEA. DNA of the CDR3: TGCAGCGTTAAAGGGACCTTTGAAGCTTTCTTT. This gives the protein CSVKGTFEAFF.

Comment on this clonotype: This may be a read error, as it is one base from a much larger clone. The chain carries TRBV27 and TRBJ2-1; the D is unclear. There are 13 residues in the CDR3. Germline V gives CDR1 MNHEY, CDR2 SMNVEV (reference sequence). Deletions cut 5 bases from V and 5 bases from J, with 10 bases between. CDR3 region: CASSTFKDNEQFF. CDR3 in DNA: TGTGCCAGCAGTACATTTAAAGACAATGAGCAGTTCTTC.

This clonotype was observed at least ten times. CDR3 DNA: TGCAGCGTTGGAGCTGGTCTTTTCCCCGGGACTAGCGGCTACGAGCAGTACTTC. Translated, it gives CSVGAGLFPGTSGYEQYF. This chain uses TRBV29-1 with TRBJ2-7; 11 nucleotides match TRBD2. Germline values: CDR1 SQVTM, CDR2 ANQGSEA. Germline trimming cut 4 bases from V and 3 bases from J; bases unmatched to any gene: 17. This CDR3 has 18 amino acids.

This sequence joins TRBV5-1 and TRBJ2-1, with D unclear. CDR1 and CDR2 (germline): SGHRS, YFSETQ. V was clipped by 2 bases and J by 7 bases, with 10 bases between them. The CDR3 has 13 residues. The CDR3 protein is CASSLPEMNEQFF. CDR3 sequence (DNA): TGCGCCAGCAGCTTACCCGAGATGAATGAGCAGTTCTTC.

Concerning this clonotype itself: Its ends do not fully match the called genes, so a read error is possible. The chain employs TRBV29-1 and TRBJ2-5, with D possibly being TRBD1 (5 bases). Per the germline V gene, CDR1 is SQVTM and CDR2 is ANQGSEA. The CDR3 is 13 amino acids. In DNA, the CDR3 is TGCAGCGTTGAGCGACAGCCACAAGAGACCCAGCACTTC. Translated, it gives CSVERQPQETQHF.

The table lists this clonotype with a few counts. The CDR3 sequence is CASSLEQGAKLFF. The CDR3 nucleotides are TGCGCCAGCAGCTTGGAACAGGGTGCAAAACTGTTTTTT. This rearrangement joins TRBV5-1 to TRBJ1-4, with D possibly being TRBD1 (6 bases). Germline assignment: CDR1 SGHRS and CDR2 YFSETQ. With 0 bases removed from V and 10 bases from J, the gap between germline ends came to 10 bases. CDR3 length: 13 amino acids.

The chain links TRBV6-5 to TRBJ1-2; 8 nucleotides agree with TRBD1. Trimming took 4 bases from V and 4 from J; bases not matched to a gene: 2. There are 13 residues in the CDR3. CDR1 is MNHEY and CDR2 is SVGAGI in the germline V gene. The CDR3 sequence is CASSLGQAYGYTF. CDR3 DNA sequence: TGTGCCAGCAGTTTGGGACAGGCCTATGGCTACACCTTC.

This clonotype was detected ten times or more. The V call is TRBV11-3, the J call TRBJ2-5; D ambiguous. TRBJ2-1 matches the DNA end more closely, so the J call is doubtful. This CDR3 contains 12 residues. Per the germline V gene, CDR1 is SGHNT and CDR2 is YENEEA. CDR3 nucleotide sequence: TGTGCCAGCAGCTTAGGGGCGAATGAGCAGTTCTTC. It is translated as CASSLGANEQFF.

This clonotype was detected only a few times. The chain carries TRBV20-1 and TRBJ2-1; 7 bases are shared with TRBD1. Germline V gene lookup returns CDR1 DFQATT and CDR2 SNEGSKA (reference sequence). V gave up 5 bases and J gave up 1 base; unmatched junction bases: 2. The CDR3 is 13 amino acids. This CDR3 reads CSAPGQSYNEQFF. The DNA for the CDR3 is TGCAGTGCTCCGGGACAGTCCTACAATGAGCAGTTCTTC.

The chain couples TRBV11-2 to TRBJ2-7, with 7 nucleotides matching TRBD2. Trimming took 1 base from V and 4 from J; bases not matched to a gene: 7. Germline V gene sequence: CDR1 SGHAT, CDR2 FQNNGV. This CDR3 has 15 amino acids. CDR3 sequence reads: CASSLGASGAYEQYF. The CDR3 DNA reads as TGTGCCAGCAGCTTAGGAGCTAGCGGAGCTTACGAGCAGTACTTC.

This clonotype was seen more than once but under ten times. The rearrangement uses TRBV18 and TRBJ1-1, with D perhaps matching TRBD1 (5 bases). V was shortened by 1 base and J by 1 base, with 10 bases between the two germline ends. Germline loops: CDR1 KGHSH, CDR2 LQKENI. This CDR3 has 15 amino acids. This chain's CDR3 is CASSPRDGKNTEAFF. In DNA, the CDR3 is TGTGCCAGCTCACCACGGGACGGTAAGAACACTGAAGCTTTCTTT.

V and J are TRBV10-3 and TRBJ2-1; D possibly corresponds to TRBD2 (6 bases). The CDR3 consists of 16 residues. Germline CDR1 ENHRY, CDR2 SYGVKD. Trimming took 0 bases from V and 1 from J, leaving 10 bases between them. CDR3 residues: CAISESGGGSYNEQFF. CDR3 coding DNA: TGTGCCATCAGTGAGTCGGGCGGAGGGTCCTACAATGAGCAGTTCTTC.